These 29 T cell receptor beta chains were sequenced from one sample in a study of Ad26.COV2.S vaccination and SARS-CoV-2 variants. Indicated treatment: roughly 20 received Ad26.COV2.S at low or high dose, single or two shots; five or six received placebo; per-sample allocation not given. Specimen acquisition occurred on day 63 following the initial vaccine or placebo injection. Measured with immunoSEQ multiplex PCR; TCRdb has only the in-frame clones, and not every one. The sample yields more than 300,000 clones, about 82% seen once. Sequencing was performed on peripheral blood, taken in a trial of Ad26.COV2.S vaccine versus placebo. The receptors here all came from a person between 18 and 59 years old who received the Ad26.COV2.S COVID-19 vaccine or a placebo.

In DNA, the CDR3 is TGTGCCACCAGCAGAGAAGGAACGGGACAGGGGTACTATGGCTACACCTTC. Its translation is CATSREGTGQGYYGYTF. V and J are TRBV15 and TRBJ1-2, with 10 bases identical to TRBD1. V shed 0 bases, J shed 3 bases, and the junction held 7 bases outside the gene matches. The CDR3 length is 17 residues. From germline, CDR1 is LNHNV and CDR2 YYDKDF (reference sequence).

V gene TRBV20-1 combines with J gene TRBJ2-5; unclear D gene. V lost 6 bases and J lost 5, with 10 bases in between. The germline V gene encodes CDR1 DFQATT and CDR2 SNEGSKA (reference sequence). The CDR3 covers 11 residues. Here the CDR3 reads CSALVQETQYF. The CDR3, as DNA: TGCAGTGCCCTAGTACAGGAGACCCAGTACTTC.

The chain has TRBV29-1 and TRBJ2-7; the match to TRBD2 covers 9 bases. V was clipped by 0 bases and J by 2 bases; unmatched bases: 5. Per the germline V gene, CDR1 is SQVTM and CDR2 is ANQGSEA. CDR3 length equals 15 residues. CDR3 in amino acids: CSVEDRRGGTYEQYF. The CDR3 DNA follows: TGCAGCGTTGAAGATCGGCGGGGGGGAACCTACGAGCAGTACTTC.

This chain joins TRBV18 and TRBJ2-7, with D possibly being TRBD1 (6 bases). V was cut by 6 bases and J by 2 bases, with 11 bases left in between. From germline, CDR1 is KGHSH and CDR2 LQKENI. The CDR3 has 13 amino acids. CDR3 protein: CASSRQATYEQYF. CDR3 bases: TGTGCCAGCTCGCGACAGGCCACCTACGAGCAGTACTTC. Drawing the rest from reference TRBV18 and TRBJ2-7, the complete variable domain is NAGVMQNPRHLVRRRGQEARLRCSPMKGHSHVYWYRQLPEEGLKFMVYLQKENIIDESGMPKERFSAEFPKEGPSILRIQQVVRGDSAAYFCASSRQATYEQYFGPGTRLTVT.

The genes are TRBV5-1 and TRBJ2-7, with D perhaps matching TRBD2 (7 bases). Germline CDR1 and CDR2: SGHRS and YFSETQ. CDR3 length equals 16 residues. The V end was cut by 5 bases, the J end by 7 bases, with 25 bases between. The chain's CDR3 is CASRLYTQGGNWEQYF. In DNA form, the CDR3 reads TGCGCCAGCAGGCTTTATACACAGGGAGGGAATTGGGAGCAGTACTTC.

V is TRBV30 and J is TRBJ2-3; TRBD2 matches 8 bases. The CDR3 covers 15 residues. Per germline, CDR1 GTSNPN and CDR2 SVGIG (reference sequence). V was pared by 5 bases and J by 3 bases, with 10 bases of the junction left unmatched. As DNA, the CDR3 is TGTGCCTGGGGCCGGGGGGGCCTAAATACAGATACGCAGTATTTT. Residues: CAWGRGGLNTDTQYF.

The CDR3 bases are TGTGCCAGCAGTTTAGCGTATGGAGGCTCCTATAATTCACCCCTCCACTTT. Amino acids: CASSLAYGGSYNSPLHF. The chain couples TRBV27 to TRBJ1-6; D unresolved. V lost 2 bases to trimming and J lost 0 bases, with 11 bases between them. This CDR3 spans 17 amino acids. The germline V gene encodes CDR1 MNHEY and CDR2 SMNVEV (reference sequence).

This chain uses TRBV3-1 (or the pseudogene TRBV3-2) with TRBJ2-3; 8 bases line up with TRBD2. CDR3 length: 14 amino acids. V shed 3 bases and J 4 bases; nucleotides not matched to a gene: 3. Germline V lookup: CDR1 LGHDT, CDR2 YNNKEL (reference sequence). CDR3 nucleotide sequence: TGTGCCAGCAGCCAGTCCGGGGGGGCAGATACGCAGTATTTT. Translating it yields CASSQSGGADTQYF.

The chain has TRBV12-3 or TRBV12-4 and TRBJ1-3; D not certain. Deletions cut 2 bases from V and 4 bases from J, with 3 bases between. This CDR3 comprises 12 residues. CDR3 DNA: TGTGCCAGCAGTTTAAACGGAAACACCATATATTTT. Protein: CASSLNGNTIYF.

J is TRBJ2-2 and V is TRBV5-4, with D possibly matching TRBD1 (6 bases). The CDR3 totals 16 residues. Trimming shortened V by 0 bases and J by 1 base, and 10 bases separated the two germline ends. Looked up from germline, CDR1 is SGHNT and CDR2 is YYREEE (reference sequence). For the CDR3, the DNA is TGTGCCAGCAGCTTGGCCGGGACAATGAACACCGGGGAGCTGTTTTTT. Translated, it gives CASSLAGTMNTGELFF. Full variable domain (rest looked up from reference TRBV5-4 and TRBJ2-2): ETGVTQSPTHLIKTRGQQVTLRCSSQSGHNTVSWYQQALGQGPQFIFQYYREEENGRGNFPPRFSGLQFPNYSSELNVNALELDDSALYLCASSLAGTMNTGELFFGEGSRLTVL.

The CDR3 reads CASRTDLGPDTQYF. CDR3 nucleotide sequence: TGTGCCAGCAGAACTGACCTTGGCCCAGATACGCAGTATTTT. The chain combines TRBV6-5 with TRBJ2-3; D gene ambiguous. Per the germline V gene, CDR1 is MNHEY and CDR2 is SVGAGI. The CDR3 has 14 amino acids. The V gene lost 6 bases and the J gene lost 4 bases, with 14 bases spanning the gap.

V and J are TRBV20-1 and TRBJ1-2; D possibly corresponds to TRBD1 (5 bases). The CDR3 consists of 14 residues. V lost 3 bases and J lost 3, with 14 bases in between. Germline loops: CDR1 DFQATT, CDR2 SNEGSKA (reference sequence). The CDR3 loop reads CSASGATDYYGYTF. In DNA, the CDR3 is TGCAGTGCTAGTGGGGCGACCGACTACTATGGCTACACCTTC.

The V call is TRBV6-2 or TRBV6-3, the J call TRBJ1-6; D gene uncertain. CDR1 and CDR2 from the germline V gene are MNHEY and SVGEGT. Trimming took off 2 bases at V and 0 bases at J, with 8 bases between the two ends. The CDR3 covers 16 residues. The CDR3 is CASSYSGNSYNSPLHF. CDR3 DNA: TGTGCCAGCAGTTACAGTGGGAACTCCTATAATTCACCCCTCCACTTT.

The V call is TRBV5-1, the J call TRBJ2-5, with 9 bases lining up with TRBD1. The V segment lost 4 bases and the J segment 3 bases; nucleotides outside the gene matches: 7. CDR3 length: 15 amino acids. Germline loops: CDR1 SGHRS, CDR2 YFSETQ. In nucleotides, the CDR3 is TGCGCCAGCAGCCCCCCCCGGACAGGGGAAGAGACCCAGTACTTC. This translates into CASSPPRTGEETQYF.

This clone is a singleton in its sample. This chain uses TRBV14 with TRBJ1-1; D gene uncertain. The CDR3 runs 13 residues. CDR1 is SGHDN and CDR2 is FVKESK in the germline V gene. V was shortened by 1 base and J by 2 bases, with 5 bases between the two germline ends. The CDR3: CASSQGVNTEAFF. The CDR3 DNA reads as TGTGCCAGCAGCCAAGGGGTTAACACTGAAGCTTTCTTT.

This chain uses TRBV25-1 with TRBJ2-2; 10 nucleotides match TRBD1. Per the germline V gene, CDR1 is MGHDK and CDR2 is SYGVNS. V was pared by 4 bases and J by 7 bases, with 6 bases of the junction left unmatched. This CDR3 is built from 15 residues. CDR3 in DNA: TGTGCCAGCAGTGCCGACAGGGGGCGAGTCGGGGAGCTGTTTTTT. This sequence encodes CASSADRGRVGELFF.

V and J are TRBV7-2 and TRBJ2-3; 9 positions match TRBD1. CDR3 length equals 15 residues. In germline, CDR1 is SGHTA, CDR2 FQGNSA. With V trimmed by 3 bases and J by 4 bases, 5 bases remained unmatched. CDR3 in amino acids: CASSFGQGRADTQYF. DNA for the CDR3: TGTGCCAGCAGCTTCGGACAGGGGCGGGCAGATACGCAGTATTTT.

The rearrangement joins TRBV3-1 (or the pseudogene TRBV3-2) to TRBJ1-4; 10 bases are a match to TRBD1. This CDR3 comprises 11 residues. Trimming cost V 5 bases and J 12 bases; bases outside gene matches: 0. Per germline, CDR1 LGHDT and CDR2 YNNKEL (reference sequence). The CDR3 DNA reads as TGTGCCAGCAGCGGACAGGGGGAACTGTTTTTT. Its protein product is CASSGQGELFF.

J is TRBJ2-3 and V is TRBV5-6; D not certain. Trimming took off 4 bases at V and 2 bases at J, with 11 bases between the two ends. CDR1 is SGHDT and CDR2 is YYEEEE in the germline V gene. This CDR3 has 14 residues. The CDR3 DNA reads as TGTGCCAGCAGCCGCGGTTCGCACACAGATACGCAGTATTTT. Protein: CASSRGSHTDTQYF.

V and J are TRBV18 and TRBJ2-7, with a weak D call TRBD1 (6 bases). The CDR3 has 16 amino acids. V was pared by 1 base and J by 7 bases, with 20 bases between. Germline-derived CDR1 and CDR2 are KGHSH and LQKENI. The CDR3 DNA follows: TGTGCCAGCTCACCACTTGACAGGACAGAAGGGTTGGAGCAGTACTTC. Translated, it gives CASSPLDRTEGLEQYF.

This rearrangement joins TRBV4-1 to TRBJ2-1; the match to TRBD2 covers 9 bases. CDR3 length: 17 amino acids. CDR1 is MGHRA, CDR2 YSYEKL, per germline. V lost 0 bases to trimming and J lost 8 bases; unmatched junction nucleotides: 11. CDR3 sequence (DNA): TGCGCCAGCAGCCAAGAGGGCGGGGGGGCCATTCCCCATGAGCAGTTCTTC. Translated: CASSQEGGGAIPHEQFF.

The chain uses TRBV7-9 and TRBJ2-7; unclear D gene. The CDR3 consists of 11 residues. CDR1 and CDR2 (germline): SEHNR, FQNEAQ (reference sequence). With 3 bases removed from V and 0 bases from J, the gap between germline ends came to 0 bases. CDR3 in amino acids: CASSFSYEQYF. CDR3 coding DNA: TGTGCCAGCAGCTTCTCCTACGAGCAGTACTTC. Full variable domain (remainder filled in from reference TRBV7-9 and TRBJ2-7): DTGVSQNPRHKITKRGQNVTFRCDPISEHNRLYWYRQTLGQGPEFLTYFQNEAQLEKSRLLSDRFSAERPKGSFSTLEIQRTEQGDSAMYLCASSFSYEQYFGPGTRLTVT.

The chain recombines TRBV6-2 or TRBV6-3 with TRBJ1-6; D remains ambiguous. Trimming shortened V by 5 bases and J by 13 bases, and 12 bases separated the two germline ends. CDR3 length equals 12 residues. Germline V gene data show CDR1 as MNHEY and CDR2 as SVGEGT. The chain's CDR3 is CASSTPARPLHF. CDR3 nucleotides: TGTGCCAGCAGTACCCCAGCTCGTCCCCTCCACTTT.

J is TRBJ2-7 and V is TRBV29-1; no definite D call. Trimming left V 7 bases short and J 5 bases short, with 15 bases between. Per the germline V gene, CDR1 is SQVTM and CDR2 is ANQGSEA. There are 12 residues in the CDR3. DNA for the CDR3: TGCAGCGCTAGGGTGTCTGGCCACGAGCAGTACTTC. Translating it yields CSARVSGHEQYF.

The chain couples TRBV7-2 to TRBJ1-2, with TRBD1 identical over 8 bases. The CDR3 spans 14 residues. The germline V gene has CDR1 SGHTA and CDR2 FQGNSA. With V trimmed by 3 bases and J by 7 bases, 7 bases remained unmatched. CDR3: CASSLDRVSVGYTF. As DNA, the CDR3 is TGTGCCAGCAGCTTGGACAGGGTCAGCGTTGGCTACACCTTC.

The V and J genes are TRBV19 and TRBJ2-1, with 7 bases that match TRBD2. V lost 5 bases to trimming and J lost 5 bases; unmatched junction nucleotides: 12. This CDR3 spans 16 amino acids. Per the germline V gene, CDR1 is LNHDA and CDR2 is SQIVND (reference sequence). The CDR3 nucleotides read TGTGCCAGTAGTTTCGGGGGGAGCGGGTTGAACAATGAGCAGTTCTTC. This encodes CASSFGGSGLNNEQFF.

J is TRBJ2-7 and V is TRBV7-9; 7 nucleotides align to TRBD1. The CDR3 totals 15 residues. J was trimmed by 7 bases and V by 5 bases; bases with no gene match: 14. CDR1 is SEHNR, CDR2 FQNEAQ, per germline (reference sequence). The CDR3 here is CASSTRQGAPTEQYF. The CDR3 nucleotides read TGTGCCAGCAGCACCCGACAGGGCGCTCCTACGGAGCAGTACTTC.

The genes are TRBV15 and TRBJ1-1; unclear D gene. The germline CDR1 and CDR2 sequences are LNHNV and YYDKDF (reference sequence). V shed 0 bases and J shed 3 bases, with 17 bases lying between them. The CDR3 has 17 residues. In DNA, the CDR3 is TGTGCCACCAGCAGAGATTCGCTCCGCGGCGAGGACACTGAAGCTTTCTTT. Translation: CATSRDSLRGEDTEAFF.

The rearrangement links TRBV9 to TRBJ1-2; D might be TRBD1 (5 bases). Germline assignment: CDR1 SGDLS and CDR2 YYNGEE. This CDR3 spans 14 amino acids. V was cut by 1 base and J by 6 bases, with 13 bases left in between. CDR3 region: CASSVSGGRHGYTF. The CDR3 nucleotides read TGTGCCAGCAGCGTATCTGGGGGACGGCATGGCTACACCTTC. Complete variable domain (other parts from reference TRBV9 and TRBJ1-2): DSGVTQTPKHLITATGQRVTLRCSPRSGDLSVYWYQQSLDQGLQFLIQYYNGEERAKGNILERFSAQQFPDLHSELNLSSLELGDSALYFCASSVSGGRHGYTFGSGTRLTVV.